This is a list of T cell receptor beta chains from one sample in a study of blood T cell repertoires in COVID-19. Produced via immunoSEQ multiplex PCR; TCRdb's table is partial and in-frame only. The profile shows more than 250,000 clones, about 89% of them singletons. The sequenced material came from PBMCs or T cells enriched from blood (not recorded which). The receptors were gathered from a woman between 25 and 40 years old who had recovered from COVID-19. CDR3s include the opening cysteine and the closing phenylalanine or tryptophan. D genes are given only for firm matches. Expanded clones are given a class, and other clones once, few, many or no size at all.

>TRBJ2-3|-|TRBD2|TRBV5-1
CASSLASGGADTQYF
>TRBJ2-1|-|-|TRBV4-3
CASSQEPSTNEQFF
>TRBJ1-1|-|-|TRBV2
CASSLEGEYTEAFF
>TRBJ1-2|-|TRBD1|TRBV10-2
CASSEQGAHGYTF
>TRBJ2-3|-|TRBD2|TRBV4-2
CASSQLSGGSTDTQYF
>TRBJ2-7|few|-|TRBV2
CASSENFHEQYF
>TRBJ2-7|-|-|TRBV4-1
CASSQGWTQGGSYEQYF
>TRBJ2-3|-|-|TRBV7-9
CATLETESTDTQYF
>TRBJ1-4|-|TRBD1|TRBV19
CASSKGTVATNEKLFF
>TRBJ1-1|-|-|TRBV19
CASRFGRDTEAFF
>TRBJ1-4|-|-|TRBV19
CASSVPGAKGSEKLFF
>TRBJ1-2|-|TRBD1|TRBV7-9
CASSPYGGGNGYTF
>TRBJ1-2|-|-|TRBV5-1
CASSLDRSMGGYTF
>TRBJ1-1|-|-|TRBV4-1
CASSPVWGDTEAFF
>TRBJ1-2|few|TRBD1|TRBV5-4
CASSTPTGGSSGYTF
>TRBJ2-1|-|-|TRBV4-1
CASSQLLNPYNEQFF
>TRBJ2-6|-|TRBD1|TRBV18
CASSPQTGGASGANVLTF
>TRBJ2-2|-|TRBD1|TRBV24-1
CATSDSPRTGYGGELFF
>TRBJ1-2|-|TRBD1|TRBV10-3
CAISVEDRGFIDYGYTF
>TRBJ2-2|-|-|TRBV30
CAWRRLGRNTGELFF
>TRBJ1-4|-|TRBD1|TRBV19
CASSIQGNEKLFF
>TRBJ1-1|-|TRBD1|TRBV7-9
CASSSRDRSPTEAFF
>TRBJ1-1|-|-|TRBV7-6
CASSLEQGTEAFF
>TRBJ1-4|-|TRBD1|TRBV30
CAWSVPGQSDEKLFF
>TRBJ2-2|-|-|TRBV9
CASSVGGANTGELFF
>TRBJ1-2|-|-|TRBV21-1
CASSKVTANRGNPNYGYTF
>TRBJ2-5|-|-|TRBV29-1
CSVSQGGQETQYF
>TRBJ2-2|-|TRBD2|TRBV6-2/TRBV6-3
CASSYQRGRAGELFF
>TRBJ1-2|-|TRBD1|TRBV3-1/TRBV3-2
CASSHLGGPQGYTF
>TRBJ2-3|-|-|TRBV21-1
CASSMIQERGTTDTQYF
>TRBJ1-1|-|-|TRBV19
CASSIDRSLGPPNTEAFF
>TRBJ1-2|-|-|TRBV29-1
CSVHSPGQLNYGYTF
>TRBJ2-2|-|TRBD1|TRBV5-1
CASSFDRANTGELFF
>TRBJ1-3|-|-|TRBV18
CASSPLGQGGISGNTIYF
>TRBJ1-2|-|-|TRBV7-2
CASSPGPGGYGYTF
>TRBJ2-1|once|TRBD2|TRBV11-1
CASSLASGGHYNEQFF
>TRBJ1-4|-|TRBD1|TRBV7-9
CASSSRQGATNEKLFF
>TRBJ1-2|once|TRBD1|TRBV19
CASSSQGASTGNYGYTF
>TRBJ1-4|-|-|TRBV2
CASARGNEKLFF
>TRBJ2-2|-|TRBD1|TRBV10-3
CATRTGLDTGELFF
>TRBJ2-1|once|TRBD2|TRBV4-1
CASSQGERGSSYNEQFF
>TRBJ2-3|-|-|TRBV21-1
CASSNPTGPMTDTQYF
>TRBJ1-5|-|-|TRBV28
CASSSPGTKGWEIVHF